This passage covers 9 T cell receptor beta chains from one sample sequenced in a study of blood T cell repertoires in COVID-19. Profiled with immunoSEQ multiplex PCR; TCRdb holds only in-frame clones, not every one. This sample has about 360,000 clones, with more than 85% found just once. Sequenced sample: peripheral blood. The receptor source for this set is a human donor in a cohort sampled during active COVID-19.

The gene calls are TRBV28 and TRBJ1-4; tentatively, D is TRBD1 (6 bases). Trimming removed 7 bases from V and 7 bases from J, with 19 bases in between. The CDR3 contains 15 residues. Germline CDR1 is MDHEN and CDR2 is SYDVKM. The CDR3 DNA sequence: TGTGCCAGCAACGATAGGGGGACCTGGGCTGAAAAACTGTTTTTT. This translates into CASNDRGTWAEKLFF.

The chain is built from TRBV5-1 and TRBJ2-7; TRBD1 is a possible D gene (8 bases). This CDR3 spans 15 amino acids. Germline values: CDR1 SGHRS, CDR2 YFSETQ. V gave up 4 bases and J gave up 9 bases, with 23 bases separating them. CDR3 in DNA: TGCGCCAGCAGCCCGGGAGGACAGGGTCGGGATGTGCAGTACTTC. This translates into CASSPGGQGRDVQYF.

The V gene is TRBV29-1, the J gene TRBJ2-4; 10 bases match TRBD1. Trimming took 6 bases from V and 8 from J; bases not matched to a gene: 1. The CDR3 covers 11 residues. Germline V gene lookup returns CDR1 SQVTM and CDR2 ANQGSEA. The CDR3 DNA reads as TGCAGCGTGGGGACAGGGGACATTCAGTACTTC. Translating it yields CSVGTGDIQYF.

This chain connects TRBV28 to TRBJ2-2; 7 bases agree with TRBD2. This CDR3 spans 21 amino acids. V shed 8 bases, J shed 0 bases, and the junction held 24 bases outside the gene matches. Germline V gene lookup returns CDR1 MDHEN and CDR2 SYDVKM. CDR3 in amino acids: CASYKGSNRGLTPSNTGELFF. The DNA of the CDR3 is TGTGCCAGCTATAAAGGGAGTAATAGGGGACTAACACCTTCGAACACCGGGGAGCTGTTTTTT.

The V call is TRBV4-2, the J call TRBJ2-7, with 8 positions matching TRBD2. CDR3 size: 15 residues. CDR1 LGHNA and CDR2 YNFKEQ come from the germline V gene. Trimming removed 0 bases from V and 6 bases from J; junction bases left unmatched: 7. CDR3 DNA sequence: TGTGCCAGCAGCCAAGATTCCCTTCGGGAGGGCGAGCAGTACTTC. The encoded protein is CASSQDSLREGEQYF.

Concerning this clone itself: This sample includes further DNA sequences coding for the same CDR3. The rearrangement joins TRBV5-1 to TRBJ2-5; D perhaps matches TRBD2 (5 bases). Deletions cut 0 bases from V and 3 bases from J, with 9 bases between. The CDR3 sequence is 14 residues long. The germline gives CDR1 SGHRS, CDR2 YFSETQ. The CDR3 is CASSLAGAEETQYF. As DNA, the CDR3 is TGCGCCAGCAGCTTGGCAGGAGCGGAAGAGACCCAGTACTTC.

The rearrangement uses TRBV5-1 and TRBJ2-2; D may be TRBD2 (6 bases). V gave up 4 bases and J gave up 1 base, with 11 bases separating them. Germline V CDR1 and CDR2: SGHRS, YFSETQ. The CDR3 runs 15 residues. The CDR3 spells CASSPGGQNTGELFF. DNA for the CDR3: TGCGCCAGCAGCCCCGGAGGGCAGAACACCGGGGAGCTGTTTTTT.

The chain joins TRBV7-2 to TRBJ2-7; 8 bases align to TRBD2. The V segment lost 5 bases and the J segment 6 bases; nucleotides outside the gene matches: 9. This CDR3 region has 14 residues. Germline V gene sequence: CDR1 SGHTA, CDR2 FQGNSA. CDR3 loop: CASSPSGGPIEQYF. CDR3 DNA sequence: TGTGCCAGCAGCCCAAGCGGGGGACCCATCGAGCAGTACTTC.

The chain is built from TRBV15 and TRBJ2-7, with D perhaps matching TRBD2 (6 bases). The CDR3 length is 16 residues. V gave up 3 bases and J gave up 3 bases, with 18 bases separating them. Looked up from germline, CDR1 is LNHNV and CDR2 is YYDKDF (reference sequence). CDR3 amino acids: CATSSFGTSGLYEQYF. In DNA, the CDR3 is TGTGCCACCAGCAGTTTCGGAACGTCGGGACTCTACGAGCAGTACTTC.